This TCR beta chain came from a study of T cell repertoires in ileal Crohn's disease. Clones were read by immunoSEQ multiplex PCR, and TCRdb kept only the in-frame ones, dropping some. The repertoire holds 3,000 to 4,000 clones, with around 85% as singletons. CDR3 length: 14 residues. Trimming cost V 6 bases and J 2 bases; bases outside gene matches: 3. Germline values: CDR1 ENHRY, CDR2 SYGVKD. The source material was ileal tissue. The rearrangement uses TRBV10-3 and TRBJ2-1; 8 nucleotides agree with TRBD2. This TCR was sampled from an adult with Crohn's disease. The CDR3 DNA reads TGTGCCATCAGAGGTAGCGGGGCCTACAATGAGCAGTTCTTC. Residues: CAIRGSGAYNEQFF.